One sample yielded the 30 T cell receptor beta chains listed below, sequenced in a study of OX40 agonist ivuxolimab in advanced cancers. Data came from immunoSEQ multiplex PCR; TCRdb stores just in-frame clones and leaves some out. The table includes over 60,000 clones, 89% detected once. Sequencing was performed on CD4+ or CD8+ T cells sorted from blood, taken in a trial of the OX40 agonist ivuxolimab. These receptors were taken from an adult with an advanced solid tumor such as melanoma, head and neck, liver or kidney cancer.

This clone occurred once. V usage is TRBV9 and J usage is TRBJ2-3; TRBD2 matches 14 bases. CDR3 size: 17 residues. Germline V gives CDR1 SGDLS, CDR2 YYNGEE. V was clipped by 0 bases and J by 3 bases; unmatched bases: 3. The CDR3 reads CASSVDGLAGGTDTQYF. The CDR3 nucleotides read TGTGCCAGCAGCGTAGATGGACTAGCGGGGGGAACAGATACGCAGTATTTT.

A single count supports this clone. CDR3 sequence: CASSPQAGVGQETQYF. The CDR3 nucleotides read TGCGCCAGCAGCCCACAAGCGGGAGTGGGCCAAGAGACCCAGTACTTC. The chain carries TRBV5-1 and TRBJ2-5; 8 bases are shared with TRBD2. The CDR3 spans 16 residues. The junction had 9 bases not matched to a gene; V was cut back by 4 bases and J by 1 base. The germline CDR1 and CDR2 sequences are SGHRS and YFSETQ.

This sequence joins TRBV7-2 and TRBJ2-7; D is uncertain. V was pared by 5 bases and J by 1 base, with 15 bases between. The germline V gene has CDR1 SGHTA and CDR2 FQGNSA. The CDR3 totals 15 residues. The CDR3 loop reads CASSPDRARSYEQYF. Written as DNA, the CDR3 is TGTGCCAGCAGCCCCGATCGGGCCAGATCCTACGAGCAGTACTTC.

This chain links TRBV27 with TRBJ1-1; D is unclear. V was pared by 6 bases and J by 1 base, with 9 bases between. The germline gives CDR1 MNHEY, CDR2 SMNVEV (reference sequence). The CDR3 totals 13 residues. The CDR3 region has the DNA TGTGCCAGCAGCGGACTGTGGAACACTGAAGCTTTCTTT. Protein product: CASSGLWNTEAFF.

V is TRBV6-1 and J is TRBJ1-1; D is undetermined. The germline gives CDR1 MNHNS, CDR2 SASEGT. Trimming shortened V by 6 bases and J by 8 bases, and 19 bases separated the two germline ends. The CDR3 contains 14 residues. CDR3 sequence: CASRTLDPDFEAFF. CDR3 nucleotide sequence: TGTGCCAGCAGAACCTTAGACCCCGACTTCGAAGCTTTCTTT.

The V gene is TRBV5-1, the J gene TRBJ2-4; D is perhaps TRBD1 (7 bases). The germline V gene has CDR1 SGHRS and CDR2 YFSETQ. The V end lost 6 bases, the J end lost 7 bases, and 14 bases lay between the germline ends. This CDR3 has 13 residues. Here the CDR3 reads CASNQEGANIQYF. The DNA for the CDR3 is TGCGCCAGCAATCAGGAGGGGGCGAACATTCAGTACTTC.

The J gene is TRBJ1-6, the V gene TRBV2; TRBD1 matches 7 bases. Germline CDR1 SNHLY, CDR2 FYNNEI. The ends lost 5 bases at V and 7 bases at J; junction bases unmatched: 8. The CDR3 spans 15 residues. As DNA, the CDR3 is TGTGCCAGCAGTTTGACAGGGTTAAGAAATTCACCCCTCCACTTT. It translates to CASSLTGLRNSPLHF.

J is TRBJ1-1 and V is TRBV18, with D hard to call. The CDR3 contains 12 residues. CDR1 and CDR2 from the germline V gene are KGHSH and LQKENI. Trimming took 4 bases from V and 0 from J, leaving 3 bases between them. CDR3 protein: CASSQMNTEAFF. The CDR3 DNA is TGTGCCAGCTCACAGATGAACACTGAAGCTTTCTTT.

The V call is TRBV28, the J call TRBJ2-2, with 10 bases matching TRBD1. The ends lost 5 bases at V and 5 bases at J; junction bases unmatched: 2. Germline V gives CDR1 MDHEN, CDR2 SYDVKM. This CDR3 spans 14 amino acids. The CDR3 sequence is CASSGQGGTGELFF. CDR3 DNA sequence: TGTGCCAGCAGTGGACAGGGGGGGACCGGGGAGCTGTTTTTT. The full variable domain, its missing parts supplied by reference TRBV28 and TRBJ2-2, is DVKVTQSSRYLVKRTGEKVFLECVQDMDHENMFWYRQDPGLGLRLIYFSYDVKMKEKGDIPEGYSVSREKKERFSLILESASTNQTSMYLCASSGQGGTGELFFGEGSRLTVL.

V usage is TRBV5-4 and J usage is TRBJ1-6, with 8 bases aligning to TRBD1. Trimming took 4 bases from V and 10 from J; bases not matched to a gene: 7. The CDR3 has 14 residues. CDR1 is SGHNT, CDR2 YYREEE, per germline (reference sequence). CDR3 nucleotides: TGTGCCAGCAGCCCCAAACAGGGGGAGTCACCCCTCCACTTT. Protein product: CASSPKQGESPLHF.

The J gene is TRBJ2-3, the V gene TRBV5-4; 7 nucleotides line up with TRBD1. The CDR3 spans 17 residues. V lost 1 base to trimming and J lost 4 bases; unmatched junction nucleotides: 12. Germline V gene lookup returns CDR1 SGHNT and CDR2 YYREEE (reference sequence). The CDR3 reads CASSLPLGRGSPDTQYF. The CDR3 coding sequence is TGTGCCAGCAGCTTGCCCCTGGGCAGGGGGAGCCCAGATACGCAGTATTTT.

The genes are TRBV2 and TRBJ1-1; D is ambiguous. The germline V gene encodes CDR1 SNHLY and CDR2 FYNNEI. This CDR3 spans 14 amino acids. V gave up 2 bases and J gave up 5 bases, with 12 bases separating them. CDR3 loop: CASSEYLAVTEAFF. Written as DNA, the CDR3 is TGTGCCAGCAGTGAATATTTGGCAGTTACTGAAGCTTTCTTT.

This clone was seen just once. The chain is built from TRBV11-1 and TRBJ1-2, with 8 nucleotides matching TRBD1. The CDR3 covers 16 residues. The junction had 8 bases not matched to a gene; V was cut back by 1 base and J by 4 bases. Germline V gene data show CDR1 as SGHAT and CDR2 as FQDESV (reference sequence). The CDR3 nucleotides read TGTGCCAGCAGCTTAGGTCCGGGACAGGAACTCTATGGCTACACCTTC. Translated, it gives CASSLGPGQELYGYTF. Together with reference TRBV11-1 and TRBJ1-2, the CDR3 gives the full variable domain: EAEVAQSPRYKITEKSQAVAFWCDPISGHATLYWYRQILGQGPELLVQFQDESVVDDSQLPKDRFSAERLKGVDSTLKIQPAELGDSAMYLCASSLGPGQELYGYTFGSGTRLTVV.

The chain links TRBV25-1 to TRBJ2-7, with D perhaps matching TRBD2 (6 bases). V gave up 5 bases and J gave up 5 bases, with 13 bases separating them. In germline, CDR1 is MGHDK, CDR2 SYGVNS. This CDR3 spans 13 amino acids. CDR3 in amino acids: CASSFGTLNEQYF. The CDR3 nucleotides read TGTGCCAGCAGTTTCGGGACTTTAAACGAGCAGTACTTC.

The CDR3 coding sequence is TGTGCCAGCTCCCGCAACGGGGGGCGGAACACTGAAGCTTTCTTT. It yields the protein CASSRNGGRNTEAFF. The chain combines TRBV18 with TRBJ1-1, with D possibly matching TRBD1 (6 bases). V was clipped by 6 bases and J by 1 base, with 15 bases between them. CDR3 length: 15 amino acids. In germline, CDR1 is KGHSH, CDR2 LQKENI.

The rearrangement uses TRBV6-5 and TRBJ2-3; TRBD1 matches at 8 bases. The CDR3 contains 14 residues. Trimming at V came to 2 bases and at J to 4 bases, leaving 2 bases not matched to a gene. The germline CDR1 and CDR2 sequences are MNHEY and SVGAGI. The CDR3 DNA reads as TGTGCCAGCAGTTACGGACAGGGCCCAGATACGCAGTATTTT. The encoded protein is CASSYGQGPDTQYF.

This chain links TRBV5-1 with TRBJ2-3; TRBD2 matches 11 bases. The CDR3 covers 15 residues. CDR1 is SGHRS and CDR2 is YFSETQ in the germline V gene. Trimming removed 4 bases from V and 3 bases from J; junction bases left unmatched: 4. The CDR3 region is CASSAGTSGTDTQYF. The CDR3 region has the DNA TGCGCCAGCAGCGCCGGGACTAGCGGTACAGATACGCAGTATTTT.

This clone was picked up one time. J is TRBJ1-2 and V is TRBV5-1; 11 bases map to TRBD1. The V segment lost 0 bases and the J segment 4 bases; nucleotides outside the gene matches: 5. The CDR3 has 16 amino acids. CDR1 is SGHRS, CDR2 YFSETQ, per germline. The CDR3 region is CASSLGTGGAGYGYTF. In DNA, the CDR3 is TGCGCCAGCAGCTTGGGGACAGGGGGCGCCGGCTATGGCTACACCTTC.

CDR3 region: CASSPGGGRGPDTQYF. The CDR3 coding sequence is TGTGCCAGCAGCCCAGGGGGCGGGAGGGGTCCAGATACGCAGTATTTT. V is TRBV28 and J is TRBJ2-3; the D gene is possibly TRBD2 (9 bases). The CDR3 runs 16 residues. V dropped 6 bases and J dropped 4 bases, with 20 bases sitting between them. In germline, CDR1 is MDHEN, CDR2 SYDVKM.

This clone was observed once. The chain couples TRBV11-3 to TRBJ2-5; possible D gene TRBD1, 5 bases. The CDR3 is 14 residues long. V lost 1 base and J 4 bases, leaving 10 bases between the germline ends. The germline V gene encodes CDR1 SGHNT and CDR2 YENEEA. CDR3 loop: CASSLAVGRETQYF. CDR3 in DNA: TGTGCCAGCAGCTTAGCGGTGGGGCGAGAGACCCAGTACTTC.

This sequence joins TRBV2 and TRBJ2-7; 13 nucleotides agree with TRBD2. The CDR3 loop spans 19 amino acids. Germline values: CDR1 SNHLY, CDR2 FYNNEI. After removal of 4 bases from V and 1 base from J, the junction contained 13 bases not matched to a gene. In DNA form, the CDR3 reads TGTGCCAGCAGTGTCCAAGCCGGGACTAGCGGGGCTTTTTCCTACGAGCAGTACTTC. Amino acids: CASSVQAGTSGAFSYEQYF.

This chain joins TRBV27 and TRBJ2-7; D tentatively reads TRBD1 or TRBD2 (6 bases each). Germline loops: CDR1 MNHEY, CDR2 SMNVEV (reference sequence). Trimming pared 2 bases from V and 6 bases from J, leaving 14 bases between. The CDR3 contains 14 residues. CDR3 nucleotide sequence: TGTGCCAGCAGTTTAAGGGGGGCAGCGGGCGAGCAGTACTTC. Amino acid sequence: CASSLRGAAGEQYF.

V is TRBV6-5 and J is TRBJ2-6; D ambiguous. The CDR3 length is 13 residues. CDR1 is MNHEY, CDR2 SVGAGI, per germline. Trimming shortened V by 4 bases and J by 2 bases, and 3 bases separated the two germline ends. The DNA for the CDR3 is TGTGCCAGCAGTTTGCCTGGGGCCAACGTCCTGACTTTC. Translation gives CASSLPGANVLTF.

The chain employs TRBV28 and TRBJ2-7; TRBD1 might be the D (5 bases). Deletions cut 4 bases from V and 0 bases from J, with 10 bases between. CDR1 and CDR2 (germline): MDHEN, SYDVKM. This CDR3 region has 14 residues. CDR3: CASSSQGSSYEQYF. The CDR3 DNA is TGTGCCAGCAGTTCTCAGGGCAGCTCCTACGAGCAGTACTTC.

The chain carries TRBV5-1 and TRBJ2-2; tentatively, D is TRBD1 or TRBD2 (5 bases each). The CDR3 sequence is 14 residues long. V was pared by 8 bases and J by 0 bases, with 11 bases between. Germline values: CDR1 SGHRS, CDR2 YFSETQ. In nucleotides, the CDR3 is TGCGCCAGTTCCGGGACGGCGAACACCGGGGAGCTGTTTTTT. Its translation is CASSGTANTGELFF.

V usage is TRBV6-6 and J usage is TRBJ1-3; TRBD1 might be the D (6 bases). The CDR3 totals 14 residues. CDR1 is MNHNY, CDR2 SVGAGI, per germline (reference sequence). Trimming stripped 0 bases from V and 11 bases from J, with 14 bases between. CDR3 sequence: CASSYSIQGDAIYF. Here the CDR3 DNA reads TGTGCCAGCAGTTACTCTATACAGGGCGACGCCATATATTTT.

The V gene is TRBV5-6, the J gene TRBJ2-3, with D possibly being TRBD2 (5 bases). Trimming left V 4 bases short and J 6 bases short, with 12 bases between. The CDR3 runs to 13 residues. The germline CDR1 and CDR2 sequences are SGHDT and YYEEEE. This CDR3 is CASSTRHVDTQYF. CDR3 DNA sequence: TGTGCCAGCAGCACTAGACACGTGGATACGCAGTATTTT.

J is TRBJ2-5 and V is TRBV18, with 7 bases identical to TRBD2. V was clipped by 0 bases and J by 3 bases; unmatched bases: 1. Per the germline V gene, CDR1 is KGHSH and CDR2 is LQKENI. The CDR3 consists of 14 residues. CDR3: CASSPPGGEETQYF. The CDR3 DNA follows: TGTGCCAGCTCACCACCGGGGGGGGAAGAGACCCAGTACTTC. Based on the CDR3 plus reference TRBV18 and TRBJ2-5, the full variable domain is NAGVMQNPRHLVRRRGQEARLRCSPMKGHSHVYWYRQLPEEGLKFMVYLQKENIIDESGMPKERFSAEFPKEGPSILRIQQVVRGDSAAYFCASSPPGGEETQYFGPGTRLLVL.

This clone was observed a single time. V usage is TRBV10-2 and J usage is TRBJ1-1, with D tentatively TRBD1 (6 bases). The V end lost 0 bases, the J end lost 4 bases, and 12 bases lay between the germline ends. The CDR3 runs 15 residues. Germline V gene lookup returns CDR1 WSHSY and CDR2 SAAADI. CDR3 bases: TGCGCCAGCAGTGAGTCGCGGGGGGCAGGCACTGAAGCTTTCTTT. Its translation is CASSESRGAGTEAFF.

This chain uses TRBV27 with TRBJ1-1; weak D call: TRBD1 (6 bases). Deletions cut 5 bases from V and 2 bases from J, with 21 bases between. Germline V lookup: CDR1 MNHEY, CDR2 SMNVEV (reference sequence). The CDR3 consists of 17 residues. This chain's CDR3 is CASSPEGGDWGNTEAFF. Here the CDR3 DNA reads TGTGCCAGCAGTCCCGAAGGGGGGGACTGGGGAAACACTGAAGCTTTCTTT.